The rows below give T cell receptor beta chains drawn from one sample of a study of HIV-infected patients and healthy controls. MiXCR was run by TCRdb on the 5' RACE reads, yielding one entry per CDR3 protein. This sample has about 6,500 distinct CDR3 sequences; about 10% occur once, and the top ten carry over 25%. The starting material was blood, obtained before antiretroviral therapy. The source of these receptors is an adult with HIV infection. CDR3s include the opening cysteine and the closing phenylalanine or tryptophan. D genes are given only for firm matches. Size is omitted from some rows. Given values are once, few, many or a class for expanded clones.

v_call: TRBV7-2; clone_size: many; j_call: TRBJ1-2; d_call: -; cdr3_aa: CASSSPVNYGYTF; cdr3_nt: TGTGCCAGCAGCTCTCCAGTGAACTATGGCTACACCTTC
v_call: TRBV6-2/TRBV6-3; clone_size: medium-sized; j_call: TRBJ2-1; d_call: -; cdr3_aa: CASSHRNEQFF; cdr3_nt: TGTGCCAGCAGTCATAGGAATGAGCAGTTCTTC
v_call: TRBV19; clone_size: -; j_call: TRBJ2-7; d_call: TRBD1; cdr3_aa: CASSPGGGYEQYF; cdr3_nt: TGTGCCAGTAGTCCAGGGGGCGGCTACGAGCAGTACTTC
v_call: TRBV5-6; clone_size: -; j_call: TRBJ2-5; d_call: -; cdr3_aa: CASSLAQLSQETQYF; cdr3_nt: TGTGCCAGCAGCTTGGCCCAGCTTTCCCAAGAGACCCAGTACTTC
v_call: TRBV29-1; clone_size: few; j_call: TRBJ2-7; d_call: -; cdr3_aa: CSVSGAYEQYF; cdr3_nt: TGCAGCGTATCCGGGGCCTACGAGCAGTACTTC
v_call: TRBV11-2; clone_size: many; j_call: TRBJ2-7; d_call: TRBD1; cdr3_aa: CASSLDSSTGREQYF; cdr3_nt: TGTGCCAGCAGCTTAGATTCGTCGACAGGGCGCGAGCAGTACTTC
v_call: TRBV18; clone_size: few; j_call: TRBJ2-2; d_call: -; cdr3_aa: CASSPLFGSIGELFF; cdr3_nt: TGTGCCAGCTCACCCCTCTTCGGTTCGATCGGGGAGCTGTTTTTT
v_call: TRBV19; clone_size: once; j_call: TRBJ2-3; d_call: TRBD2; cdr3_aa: CASSAQREASTDTQYF; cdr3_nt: TGTGCCAGTAGTGCTCAGCGGGAGGCGAGCACAGATACGCAGTATTTT
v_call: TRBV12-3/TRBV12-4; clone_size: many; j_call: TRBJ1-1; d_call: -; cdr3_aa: CASKRTDEAFF; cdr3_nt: TGTGCCAGCAAAAGGACAGATGAAGCTTTCTTT
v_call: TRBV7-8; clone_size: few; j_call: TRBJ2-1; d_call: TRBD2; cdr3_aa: CASSLGTSGVSYNEQFF; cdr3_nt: TGTGCCAGCAGCTTAGGGACTAGCGGAGTCTCCTACAATGAGCAGTTCTTC
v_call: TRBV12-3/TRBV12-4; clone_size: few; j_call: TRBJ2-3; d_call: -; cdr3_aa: CASSFSITDTQYF; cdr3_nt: TGTGCCAGCAGTTTTAGCATCACAGATACGCAGTATTTT
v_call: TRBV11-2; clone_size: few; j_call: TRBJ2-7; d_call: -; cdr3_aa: CASSLRTDSYEQYF; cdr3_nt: TGTGCCAGCAGCCTCCGGACAGACTCCTACGAGCAGTACTTC
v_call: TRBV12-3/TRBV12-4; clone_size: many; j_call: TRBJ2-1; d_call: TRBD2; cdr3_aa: CASTSGLAGGPLQFF; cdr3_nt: TGTGCCAGCACCTCGGGACTAGCGGGAGGGCCCCTGCAGTTCTTC
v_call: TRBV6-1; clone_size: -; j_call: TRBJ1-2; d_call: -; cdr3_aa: CASSADPGTNYGYTF; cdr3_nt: TGTGCCAGCAGTGCCGACCCCGGGACAAACTATGGCTACACCTTC
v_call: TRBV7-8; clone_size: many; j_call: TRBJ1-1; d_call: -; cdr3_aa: CASSLEAGRNTEAFF; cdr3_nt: TGTGCCAGCAGCTTAGAAGCGGGGAGGAACACTGAAGCTTTCTTT
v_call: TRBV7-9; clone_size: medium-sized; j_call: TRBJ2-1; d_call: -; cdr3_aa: CASSLAWDTEFF; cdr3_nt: TGTGCCAGCAGCTTAGCGTGGGACACTGAGTTCTTC
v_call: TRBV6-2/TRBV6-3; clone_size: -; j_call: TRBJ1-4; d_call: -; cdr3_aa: CASSYWPNEKLFF; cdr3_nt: TGTGCCAGCAGTTACTGGCCCAATGAAAAACTGTTTTTT
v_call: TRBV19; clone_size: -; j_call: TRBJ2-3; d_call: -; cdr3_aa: CASKLEWGAGTDTQYF; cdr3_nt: TGTGCCAGTAAACTTGAGTGGGGAGCTGGTACAGATACGCAGTATTTT
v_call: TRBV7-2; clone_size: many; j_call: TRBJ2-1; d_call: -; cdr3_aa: CASSPTGTYTNEQFF; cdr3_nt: TGTGCCAGCAGCCCTACAGGGACATATACCAATGAGCAGTTCTTC
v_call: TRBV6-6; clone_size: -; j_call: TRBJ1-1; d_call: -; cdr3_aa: CASSYTGTTMGNTEAFF; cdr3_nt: TGTGCCAGCAGTTATACCGGGACCACGATGGGGAACACTGAAGCTTTCTTT
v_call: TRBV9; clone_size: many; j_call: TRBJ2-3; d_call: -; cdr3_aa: CASSVGLRVSTSTDTQYF; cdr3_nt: TGTGCCAGCAGCGTAGGTCTGCGAGTCTCCACAAGCACAGATACGCAGTATTTT
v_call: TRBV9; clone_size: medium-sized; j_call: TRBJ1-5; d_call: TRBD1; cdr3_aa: CASSGDRGNQPQHF; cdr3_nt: TGTGCCAGCAGCGGCGACAGGGGGAATCAGCCCCAGCATTTT
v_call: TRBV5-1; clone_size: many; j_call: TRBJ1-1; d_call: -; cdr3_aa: CASSLAWELGTEAFF; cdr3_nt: TGCGCCAGCAGCTTGGCTTGGGAATTGGGCACTGAAGCTTTCTTT
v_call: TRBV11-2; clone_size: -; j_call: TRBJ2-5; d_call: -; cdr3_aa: CASSLQAGPQETQYF; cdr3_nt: TGTGCCAGCAGCCTACAGGCCGGGCCCCAAGAGACCCAGTACTTC
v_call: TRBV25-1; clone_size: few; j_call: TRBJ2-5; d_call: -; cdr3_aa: CASSEERPSEAQETQYF; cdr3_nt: TGTGCCAGCAGTGAGGAGAGGCCTAGCGAAGCGCAAGAGACCCAGTACTTC
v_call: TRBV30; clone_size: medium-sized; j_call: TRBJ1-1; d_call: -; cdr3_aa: CAWSVQVGLGTEAFF; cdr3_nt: TGTGCCTGGAGTGTACAAGTTGGGTTGGGTACTGAAGCTTTCTTT
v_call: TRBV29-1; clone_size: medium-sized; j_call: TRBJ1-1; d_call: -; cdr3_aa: CSVRLNTEAFF; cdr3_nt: TGCAGCGTTCGGCTGAACACTGAAGCTTTCTTT
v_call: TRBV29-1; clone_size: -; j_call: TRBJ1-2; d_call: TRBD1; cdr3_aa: CSVSPGQKDYGYTF; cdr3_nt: TGCAGCGTTTCACCGGGACAGAAAGATTATGGCTACACCTTC
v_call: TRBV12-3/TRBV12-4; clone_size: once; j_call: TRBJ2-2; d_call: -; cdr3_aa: CASTTALAARTGELFF; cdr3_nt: TGTGCCAGCACGACGGCACTAGCAGCGAGGACCGGGGAGCTGTTTTTT
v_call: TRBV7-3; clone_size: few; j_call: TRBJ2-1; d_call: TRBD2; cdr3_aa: CASSLTGLSGSKSEQFF; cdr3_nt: TGTGCCAGCAGCTTAACGGGTCTTAGCGGGAGCAAAAGTGAGCAGTTCTTC
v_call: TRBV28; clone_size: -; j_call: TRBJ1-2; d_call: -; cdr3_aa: CASSLRLVNYGYTF; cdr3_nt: TGTGCCAGCAGTTTACGGCTGGTAAACTATGGCTACACCTTC
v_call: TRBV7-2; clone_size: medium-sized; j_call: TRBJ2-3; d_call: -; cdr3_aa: CASSQDREVSNTQYF; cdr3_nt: TGTGCCAGCAGCCAAGACAGGGAGGTTTCAAATACGCAGTATTTT
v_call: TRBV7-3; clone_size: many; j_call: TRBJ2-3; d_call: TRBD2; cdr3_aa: CASSPDGGGTDTQYF; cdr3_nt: TGTGCCAGCAGCCCCGACGGGGGGGGCACAGATACGCAGTATTTT
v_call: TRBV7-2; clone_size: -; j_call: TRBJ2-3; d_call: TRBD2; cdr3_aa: CASSLVPSGDTQYF; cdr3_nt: TGTGCCAGCAGCTTAGTGCCTAGCGGAGATACGCAGTATTTT
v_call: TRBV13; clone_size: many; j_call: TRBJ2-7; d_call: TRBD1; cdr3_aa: CASSGRDRGTYEQYF; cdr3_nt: TGTGCCAGCAGCGGGAGGGACAGGGGTACCTACGAGCAGTACTTC
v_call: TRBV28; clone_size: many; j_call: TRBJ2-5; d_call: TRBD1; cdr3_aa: CASSMGTGPQETQYF; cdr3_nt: TGTGCCAGCAGTATGGGGACAGGGCCCCAAGAGACCCAGTACTTC
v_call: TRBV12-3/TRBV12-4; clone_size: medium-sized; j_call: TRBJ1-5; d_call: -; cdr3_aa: CASSSVAGVNQPQHF; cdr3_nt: TGTGCCAGCAGTTCGGTTGCCGGGGTGAATCAGCCCCAGCATTTT
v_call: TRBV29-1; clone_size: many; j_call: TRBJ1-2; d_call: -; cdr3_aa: CSTGTGSLGYTF; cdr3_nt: TGCAGTACTGGGACGGGGTCGCTTGGCTACACCTTC
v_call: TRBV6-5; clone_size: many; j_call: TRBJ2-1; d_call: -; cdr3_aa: CASRGGLIHNEQFF; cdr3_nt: TGTGCCAGCAGGGGGGGACTGATTCACAATGAGCAGTTCTTC
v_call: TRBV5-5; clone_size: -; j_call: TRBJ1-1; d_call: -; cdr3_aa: CASSLSSLVYRNTEAFF; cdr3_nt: TGTGCCAGCAGCTTGAGTAGTCTGGTGTATCGGAACACTGAAGCTTTCTTT
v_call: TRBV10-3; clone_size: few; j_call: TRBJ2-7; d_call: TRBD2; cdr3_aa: CAISEPGTSGYEQYF; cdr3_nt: TGTGCCATCAGTGAGCCCGGGACTAGCGGCTACGAGCAGTACTTC
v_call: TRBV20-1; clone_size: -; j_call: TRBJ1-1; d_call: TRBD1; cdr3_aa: CSAPQTRGMNTEAFF; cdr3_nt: TGCAGTGCTCCCCAAACCAGGGGGATGAACACTGAAGCTTTCTTT
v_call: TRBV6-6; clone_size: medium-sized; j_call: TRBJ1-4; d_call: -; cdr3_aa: CASRPSGGKLFF; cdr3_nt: TGTGCCAGCAGACCCTCTGGAGGAAAACTGTTTTTT
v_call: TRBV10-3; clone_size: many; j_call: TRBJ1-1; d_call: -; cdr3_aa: CAISESQDTEAFF; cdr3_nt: TGTGCCATCAGTGAGTCACAGGACACTGAAGCTTTCTTT
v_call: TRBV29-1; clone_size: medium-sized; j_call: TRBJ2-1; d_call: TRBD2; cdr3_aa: CSAAKRLAEHNEQFF; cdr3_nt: TGCAGCGCCGCGAAGAGACTAGCGGAGCACAATGAGCAGTTCTTC
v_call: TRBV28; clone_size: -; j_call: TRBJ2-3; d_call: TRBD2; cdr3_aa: CASRSGLAGARTDTQYF; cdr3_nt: TGTGCCAGCAGATCGGGACTAGCGGGGGCTAGGACAGATACGCAGTATTTT
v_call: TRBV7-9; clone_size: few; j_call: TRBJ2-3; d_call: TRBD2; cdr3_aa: CASSWGGPTDTQYF; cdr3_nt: TGTGCCAGCAGCTGGGGAGGGCCCACAGATACGCAGTATTTT
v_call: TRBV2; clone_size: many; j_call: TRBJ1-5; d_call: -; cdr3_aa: CASSEDSPGPNQPQHF; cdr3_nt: TGTGCCAGCAGTGAAGACAGCCCAGGGCCCAATCAGCCCCAGCATTTT
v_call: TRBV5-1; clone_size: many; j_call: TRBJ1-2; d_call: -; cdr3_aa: CASSFGTTGYTF; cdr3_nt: TGCGCCAGCAGCTTTGGAACGACGGGCTACACCTTC
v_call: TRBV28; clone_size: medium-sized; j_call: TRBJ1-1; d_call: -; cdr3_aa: CASRTNTEAFF; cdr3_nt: TGTGCCTCAAGGACGAACACTGAAGCTTTCTTT
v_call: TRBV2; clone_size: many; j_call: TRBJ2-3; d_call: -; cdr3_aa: CASMDSVYSTDTQYF; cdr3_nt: TGTGCCAGCATGGATAGCGTCTACAGCACAGATACGCAGTATTTT
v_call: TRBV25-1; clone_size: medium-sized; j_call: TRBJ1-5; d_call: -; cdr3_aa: CASSASGGHQPQHF; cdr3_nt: TGTGCCAGCTCGGCCTCGGGGGGGCACCAGCCCCAGCATTTT
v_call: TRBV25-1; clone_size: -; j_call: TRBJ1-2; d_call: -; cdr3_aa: CASSRGTGYGYTF; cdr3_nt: TGTGCCAGCAGTCGCGGGACCGGTTATGGCTACACCTTC
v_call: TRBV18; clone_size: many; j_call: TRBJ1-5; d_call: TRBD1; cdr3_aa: CASSQTGGNQPQHF; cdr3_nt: TGTGCCAGCTCGCAAACAGGGGGCAATCAGCCCCAGCATTTT